This T cell receptor (beta chain) was identified in a study of T cells in Graves' hyperthyroidism and ophthalmopathy. Amplification of TCR beta CDR3 regions was performed using RNA transcripts as template. TCR CDR3 regions were first amplified by RT-PCR with HTBI primers. TCRdb re-derived calls from the multiplex PCR reads in MiXCR, one entry per CDR3 protein. The sample records approximately 600,000 distinct CDR3 sequences, roughly 20% being singletons. CDR1 and CDR2 (germline): KGHSH, LQKENI. The CDR3 contains 16 residues. V gave up 2 bases and J gave up 4 bases; unmatched junction bases: 10. Isolation of PBMCs was performed on about 10 ml fresh peripheral blood. This clonotype was picked up many times. The antigen remains unidentified. General study findings and limits: Most clonotypes expanded in the thyroid (above 0.001) were also present in blood. A model using 13 V-J features told ophthalmopathy apart from stable hyperthyroidism.

The chain uses TRBV18 and TRBJ1-1; the match to TRBD1 covers 7 bases. This clonotype originated in a man under 40 with Graves' ophthalmopathy. Sequenced material: blood. The CDR3 DNA is TGTGCCAGCTCACCAAGAACAGGGGAGGGAGGCACTGAAGCTTTCTTT. This translates into CASSPRTGEGGTEAFF.